Listed below are T cell receptor beta chains from one sample, sequenced in a study of T cells in Graves' hyperthyroidism and ophthalmopathy. TCRdb itself ran the multiplex PCR reads through MiXCR, one entry per CDR3 protein. The data show hundreds of thousands of distinct CDR3 sequences, with about 45% seen just once and 7% to 7.5% held by the top ten. Sequencing was done on a sample of peripheral blood or thyroid tissue (not recorded which). The receptors shown here come from an adult man with Graves' disease, either hyperthyroidism or ophthalmopathy (not recorded which). CDR3s include the opening cysteine and the closing phenylalanine or tryptophan. The D gene is left open where the match is weak. The listing skips clone size in some rows; elsewhere it reads once, few, many or a size class.

J,D,V,size,CDR3,DNA
TRBJ2-5,NA,TRBV29-1,many,CSVVRGYQETQYF,TGCAGCGTTGTCCGGGGCTACCAAGAGACCCAGTACTTC
TRBJ1-1,NA,TRBV7-9,NA,CASSLRVGLGDTEAFF,TGTGCCAGCAGCTTAAGGGTGGGCCTCGGGGACACTGAAGCTTTCTTT
TRBJ2-7,TRBD2,TRBV7-9,few,CASSLAAGGEQYF,TGTGCCAGCAGCTTAGCAGCGGGAGGCGAGCAGTACTTC
TRBJ1-2,TRBD1,TRBV29-1,NA,CSVGNRDRAYGYTF,TGCAGCGTTGGGAACCGGGACAGGGCCTATGGCTACACCTTC
TRBJ1-1,NA,TRBV6-6,NA,CASSYESGDTEAFF,TGTGCCAGCAGTTATGAGTCTGGGGACACTGAAGCTTTCTTT
TRBJ1-5,TRBD1,TRBV6-1,NA,CASSGRQGRGSNQPQHF,TGTGCCAGCAGTGGACGACAGGGGAGGGGAAGCAATCAGCCCCAGCATTTT
TRBJ2-2,NA,TRBV29-1,many,CSGGQVGELFF,TGCAGCGGGGGTCAGGTCGGGGAGCTGTTTTTT
TRBJ1-1,NA,TRBV19,NA,CASSLSEWGNTEAFF,TGTGCCAGTAGCCTAAGCGAGTGGGGAAACACTGAAGCTTTCTTT
TRBJ1-6,TRBD1,TRBV7-9,many,CASSPGQGTSPLHF,TGTGCCAGCAGCCCGGGACAGGGGACTTCACCCCTCCACTTT
TRBJ1-4,NA,TRBV25-1,many,CASSADFSESDEKLFF,TGTGCCAGCAGTGCCGACTTTTCAGAATCGGATGAAAAACTGTTTTTT
TRBJ2-1,TRBD2,TRBV2,NA,CASEDSGGASEQFF,TGTGCCAGCGAAGATAGCGGGGGGGCCAGTGAGCAGTTCTTC
TRBJ1-2,NA,TRBV29-1,NA,CSVSWQFYGYTF,TGCAGCGTTAGCTGGCAGTTCTATGGCTACACCTTC
TRBJ1-2,NA,TRBV2,many,CASTGDYGYTF,TGTGCCAGCACCGGCGACTATGGCTACACCTTC
TRBJ1-6,NA,TRBV9,many,CASSVEGDNNSPLHF,TGTGCCAGCAGCGTTGAAGGGGATAACAATTCACCCCTCCACTTT
TRBJ1-2,NA,TRBV7-6,NA,CASRGGGNYGYTF,TGTGCCAGCAGGGGGGGGGGGAACTATGGCTACACCTTC
TRBJ2-7,TRBD1,TRBV6-5,NA,CAISYPRTGFVEQYF,TGTGCCATCAGTTACCCCCGGACAGGGTTTGTCGAGCAGTACTTC
TRBJ2-7,TRBD1,TRBV7-8,NA,CASSVGQGFSYEQYF,TGTGCCAGCAGCGTGGGACAGGGTTTTAGTTACGAGCAGTACTTC
TRBJ1-2,NA,TRBV5-4,NA,CASSSDSGYHNYGYTF,TGTGCCAGCAGCTCGGATTCAGGGTACCACAACTATGGCTACACCTTC
TRBJ1-6,NA,TRBV27,NA,CASSLSSVYNSPLHF,TGTGCCAGCAGTTTATCGTCCGTTTATAATTCACCCCTCCACTTT
TRBJ2-7,NA,TRBV9,many,CASSPQGSGEQYF,TGTGCCAGCAGCCCGCAGGGTTCGGGCGAGCAGTACTTC
TRBJ2-7,NA,TRBV10-3,NA,CAISARAGQYF,TGTGCCATCAGTGCGAGGGCGGGGCAGTACTTC
TRBJ1-1,NA,TRBV29-1,many,CSVEVLGMNTEAFF,TGCAGCGTTGAGGTGCTGGGCATGAACACTGAAGCTTTCTTT
TRBJ1-5,NA,TRBV10-2,NA,CASSETDGTNQPQHF,TGTGCCAGCAGTGAGACGGACGGGACAAATCAGCCCCAGCATTTT
TRBJ1-1,NA,TRBV19,once,CASRVGEWGAASAFF,TGTGCCAGTAGAGTGGGGGAGTGGGGGGCAGCCTCGGCTTTCTTT
TRBJ1-5,NA,TRBV20-1,few,CSAPESGNQPQHF,TGCAGTGCCCCCGAGTCCGGCAATCAGCCCCAGCATTTT
TRBJ2-7,NA,TRBV29-1,NA,CSVAAQGRGTYEQYF,TGCAGCGTTGCAGCCCAGGGGCGGGGGACCTACGAGCAGTACTTC
TRBJ1-4,NA,TRBV19,NA,CASSIAGSEKLFF,TGTGCCAGTAGTATCGCCGGATCCGAAAAACTGTTTTTT
TRBJ2-2,NA,TRBV6-6,NA,CASSERELGTGELFF,TGTGCCAGCAGCGAAAGGGAGCTGGGCACCGGGGAGCTGTTTTTT
TRBJ1-5,NA,TRBV7-2,many,CASSPDRSNQPQHF,TGTGCCAGCAGCCCAGACAGGAGCAATCAGCCCCAGCATTTT
TRBJ1-1,NA,TRBV7-9,many,CASSFGFSEAFF,TGTGCCAGCAGCTTTGGATTCTCTGAAGCTTTCTTT
TRBJ2-7,TRBD1,TRBV29-1,NA,CSVEWDSPYEQYF,TGCAGCGTTGAGTGGGACAGCCCCTACGAGCAGTACTTC
TRBJ1-1,NA,TRBV7-9,many,CASSNSPMNTEAFF,TGTGCCAGCAGCAATTCTCCTATGAACACTGAAGCTTTCTTT